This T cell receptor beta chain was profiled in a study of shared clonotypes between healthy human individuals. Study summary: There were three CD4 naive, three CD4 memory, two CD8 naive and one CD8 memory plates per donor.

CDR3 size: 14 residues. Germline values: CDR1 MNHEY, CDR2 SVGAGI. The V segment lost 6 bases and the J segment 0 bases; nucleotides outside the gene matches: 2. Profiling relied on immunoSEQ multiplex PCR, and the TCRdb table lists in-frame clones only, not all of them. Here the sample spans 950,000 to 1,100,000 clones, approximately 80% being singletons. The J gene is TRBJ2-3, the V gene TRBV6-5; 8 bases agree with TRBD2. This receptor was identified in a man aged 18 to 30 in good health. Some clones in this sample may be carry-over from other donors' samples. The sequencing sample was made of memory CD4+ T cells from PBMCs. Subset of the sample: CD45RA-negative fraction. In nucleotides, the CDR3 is TGTGCCAGCAGATCTAGCGGGAGCACAGATACGCAGTATTTT. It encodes CASRSSGSTDTQYF.